These 24 T cell receptor beta chains share one sample of origin, sequenced in a study of T cell repertoires in cytomegalovirus infection. These receptors' antigens are unknown. Using its own MiXCR run on the reads, TCRdb lists one record per CDR3 protein. The sample carries 450,000 to 550,000 distinct CDR3 sequences, under 45% recorded once. This material consisted of cultured PBMCs, taken from culture after CMV antigen stimulation. The receptors here all came from a human donor in good health (CMV status not recorded). Some clones in this sample may be carry-over from other donors' samples.

This clonotype was seen a handful of times. V is TRBV18 and J is TRBJ1-1, with a possible D match to TRBD1 (5 bases). Looked up from germline, CDR1 is KGHSH and CDR2 is LQKENI. V was clipped by 2 bases and J by 4 bases, with 20 bases between them. CDR3 size: 17 residues. CDR3 nucleotide sequence: TGTGCCAGCTCACCATGGGTAACGGGGGTATCCGGCACTGAAGCTTTCTTT. It is translated as CASSPWVTGVSGTEAFF. Supplemented by reference TRBV18 and TRBJ1-1, the full variable domain reads NAGVMQNPRHLVRRRGQEARLRCSPMKGHSHVYWYRQLPEEGLKFMVYLQKENIIDESGMPKERFSAEFPKEGPSILRIQQVVRGDSAAYFCASSPWVTGVSGTEAFFGQGTRLTVV.

This clonotype was detected only a few times. V gene TRBV6-1 combines with J gene TRBJ2-5, with unresolved D. This CDR3 spans 11 amino acids. V was trimmed by 6 bases and J by 9 bases, leaving 11 bases between them. CDR1 is MNHNS, CDR2 SASEGT, per germline. This CDR3 reads CASSLPGSQYF. The CDR3 DNA is TGTGCCAGCAGCCTCCCCGGGTCCCAGTACTTC.

This clonotype was observed a few times. This chain links TRBV7-2 with TRBJ2-3; D is perhaps TRBD2 (6 bases). Germline V gene data show CDR1 as SGHTA and CDR2 as FQGNSA. The ends were cut back, 6 bases at V and 4 bases at J, with 14 bases in the middle. The CDR3 runs 14 residues. The CDR3, as DNA: TGTGCCAGCAGGAAGACTAGTGGAGCAGATACGCAGTATTTT. This codes for CASRKTSGADTQYF.

The chain recombines TRBV4-3 with TRBJ1-4, with a weak D call TRBD1 (6 bases). The CDR3 sequence is 14 residues long. Trimming removed 0 bases at V and 7 bases at J, with 9 bases between. The germline V gene has CDR1 LGHNA and CDR2 YSLEER. As DNA, the CDR3 is TGCGCCAGCAGCCAAGACAGGGGTGGTGAAAAACTGTTTTTT. Its protein product is CASSQDRGGEKLFF.

The V gene is TRBV29-1, the J gene TRBJ2-7; no clear D. Per germline, CDR1 SQVTM and CDR2 ANQGSEA. Trimming cost V 3 bases and J 1 base, with 7 bases left between them. The CDR3 totals 12 residues. The CDR3 nucleotides read TGCAGCGTTGACGAGATTTCCTACGAGCAGTACTTC. This translates into CSVDEISYEQYF.

The V gene is TRBV19, the J gene TRBJ2-1; D gene ambiguous. From germline, CDR1 is LNHDA and CDR2 SQIVND (reference sequence). Trimming removed 3 bases at V and 7 bases at J, with 7 bases between. CDR3 length: 12 residues. CDR3: CASSIFGNEQFF. In DNA form, the CDR3 reads TGTGCCAGTAGTATCTTTGGGAATGAGCAGTTCTTC.

The chain's CDR3 is CASSPRGQEDTQYF. CDR3 in DNA: TGTGCCAGCAGCCCTCGGGGGCAAGAAGATACGCAGTATTTT. The chain has TRBV7-6 and TRBJ2-3, with D possibly called TRBD1 or TRBD2 (6 bases each). The CDR3 has 14 residues. Germline V gives CDR1 SGHVS, CDR2 FNYEAQ. Trimming removed 5 bases at V and 5 bases at J, with 14 bases between. The full variable domain, with the rest looked up from reference TRBV7-6 and TRBJ2-3, is GAGVSQSPRYKVTKRGQDVALRCDPISGHVSLYWYRQALGQGPEFLTYFNYEAQQDKSGLPNDRFSAERPEGSISTLTIQRTEQRDSAMYRCASSPRGQEDTQYFGPGTRLTVL.

The chain uses TRBV7-8 and TRBJ1-5; D perhaps matches TRBD1 (5 bases). The ends were cut back, 6 bases at V and 7 bases at J, with 19 bases in the middle. The V gene's germline CDR1 is SGHVS and CDR2 FQNEAQ. The CDR3 extends over 15 amino acids. For the CDR3, the DNA is TGTGCCAGCAGAAATCTCCAGGGCATGGGGCAGCCCCAGCATTTT. Translating gives CASRNLQGMGQPQHF.

V is TRBV6-6 and J is TRBJ2-5, with TRBD2 matching 11 bases. CDR1 MNHNY and CDR2 SVGAGI come from the germline V gene (reference sequence). V shed 6 bases and J 5 bases; nucleotides not matched to a gene: 8. The CDR3 runs 15 residues. The CDR3 DNA follows: TGTGCCAGCAGAGCACTAGCGGGAGTTATTGAGACCCAGTACTTC. It is translated as CASRALAGVIETQYF.

The CDR3 DNA reads TGTGCCAGCAATAAGGACTCCCACCTCTACGAGCAGTACTTC. Protein sequence: CASNKDSHLYEQYF. V and J are TRBV5-4 and TRBJ2-7, with D maybe TRBD2 (5 bases). Germline lookup yields CDR1 SGHNT and CDR2 YYREEE (reference sequence). The CDR3 has 14 residues. The germline V and J ends were trimmed by 6 bases and 3 bases, with 16 bases remaining between them.

The genes are TRBV12-3 or TRBV12-4 and TRBJ2-5; D perhaps matches TRBD2 (6 bases). Between the trimmed V and J ends, which lost 2 bases and 2 bases, there was a span of 15 bases. The CDR3 consists of 16 residues. CDR3 loop: CASSLSLAKGQETQYF. The CDR3 DNA follows: TGTGCCAGCAGTTTATCCCTAGCGAAGGGGCAAGAGACCCAGTACTTC.

In its sample, this clonotype was seen a few times. This chain uses TRBV6-2 or TRBV6-3 with TRBJ1-3; D uncertain. Per germline, CDR1 MNHEY and CDR2 SVGEGT. V was cut by 2 bases and J by 2 bases, with 4 bases left in between. CDR3 length: 13 amino acids. CDR3 DNA sequence: TGTGCCAGCAGTTACGTCGCTGGAAACACCATATATTTT. Its translation: CASSYVAGNTIYF.

The V call is TRBV7-2, the J call TRBJ2-5; D might be TRBD2 (6 bases). This CDR3 contains 15 residues. CDR1 is SGHTA and CDR2 is FQGNSA in the germline V gene. Trimming pared 3 bases from V and 5 bases from J, leaving 16 bases between. The CDR3 reads CASSFQGGPGETQYF. In nucleotides, the CDR3 is TGTGCCAGCAGCTTCCAGGGAGGCCCGGGGGAGACCCAGTACTTC.

The count of this clonotype is one. V and J are TRBV7-6 and TRBJ2-7, with TRBD2 matching 8 bases. Germline assignment: CDR1 SGHVS and CDR2 FNYEAQ. With 1 base clipped from V and 0 bases from J, the junction kept 5 bases outside the gene matches. The CDR3 runs to 16 residues. CDR3 DNA: TGTGCCAGCAGCTTAGGTAAAAGCGGGGGCTCCTACGAGCAGTACTTC. Translating it yields CASSLGKSGGSYEQYF.

This clonotype was recorded only once. The gene calls are TRBV5-4 and TRBJ1-2; a weak D match, TRBD1 (6 bases). The CDR3 loop spans 14 amino acids. Germline V lookup: CDR1 SGHNT, CDR2 YYREEE (reference sequence). The V gene lost 5 bases and the J gene lost 2 bases, with 13 bases spanning the gap. The CDR3: CASSPRGQNYGYTF. Written as DNA, the CDR3 is TGTGCCAGCAGTCCGAGGGGACAAAACTATGGCTACACCTTC. Supplemented by reference TRBV5-4 and TRBJ1-2, the full variable domain reads ETGVTQSPTHLIKTRGQQVTLRCSSQSGHNTVSWYQQALGQGPQFIFQYYREEENGRGNFPPRFSGLQFPNYSSELNVNALELDDSALYLCASSPRGQNYGYTFGSGTRLTVV.

This clonotype was detected only a few times. The chain links TRBV27 to TRBJ2-7, with D perhaps assigned TRBD1 or TRBD2 (6 bases each). Germline assignment: CDR1 MNHEY and CDR2 SMNVEV (reference sequence). The V end was cut by 8 bases, the J end by 5 bases, with 7 bases between. CDR3 size: 10 residues. The CDR3 region has the DNA TGTGCCAGCGGGGGGCACGAGCAGTACTTC. It codes for CASGGHEQYF.

J is TRBJ2-1 and V is TRBV27; 7 positions agree with TRBD1. Germline V CDR1 and CDR2: MNHEY, SMNVEV (reference sequence). CDR3 length: 16 amino acids. J gave up 0 bases and V 8 bases, and 10 bases lay outside the gene matches. The CDR3 sequence: CASRRTGTDSYNEQFF. CDR3 in DNA: TGTGCCAGCCGAAGAACCGGGACAGACTCCTACAATGAGCAGTTCTTC.

The chain uses TRBV7-2 and TRBJ2-7; 9 bases line up with TRBD2. V trimming: 2 bases; J trimming: 4 bases; junction bases outside the gene matches: 6. The length of the CDR3 is 15 residues. Germline V lookup: CDR1 SGHTA, CDR2 FQGNSA. DNA for the CDR3: TGTGCCAGCAGCTTACAGGGCGGGGGGGCGTACGAGCAGTACTTC. It translates to CASSLQGGGAYEQYF.

The chain is built from TRBV15 and TRBJ2-5; D gene ambiguous. Germline CDR1 LNHNV, CDR2 YYDKDF (reference sequence). The CDR3 totals 15 residues. Between the trimmed V and J ends, which lost 0 bases and 2 bases, there was a span of 10 bases. CDR3 in amino acids: CATSRDFTVQETQYF. The CDR3 DNA sequence: TGTGCCACCAGCAGAGATTTCACAGTTCAAGAGACCCAGTACTTC. The entire variable domain, with the rest obtained from reference TRBV15 and TRBJ2-5, is as follows: DAMVIQNPRYQVTQFGKPVTLSCSQTLNHNVMYWYQQKSSQAPKLLFHYYDKDFNNEADTPDNFQSRRPNTSFCFLDIRSPGLGDTAMYLCATSRDFTVQETQYFGPGTRLLVL.

The sample holds a few counts of this clonotype. The rearrangement uses TRBV12-3 or TRBV12-4 and TRBJ2-3; D is unclear. Trimming shortened V by 5 bases and J by 2 bases, and 8 bases separated the two germline ends. The CDR3 has 13 amino acids. CDR3 sequence: CASSTDFTDTQYF. As DNA, the CDR3 is TGTGCCAGCAGTACAGATTTCACAGATACGCAGTATTTT.

This clonotype was counted a few times. This sequence joins TRBV6-1 and TRBJ2-5, with D perhaps matching TRBD1 or TRBD2 (7 bases each). This CDR3 is 16 amino acids long. V dropped 0 bases and J dropped 1 base, with 12 bases sitting between them. Germline CDR1 is MNHNS and CDR2 is SASEGT. CDR3 sequence reads: CASSEASRGGQETQYF. The DNA of the CDR3 is TGTGCCAGCAGTGAAGCAAGCAGGGGGGGCCAAGAGACCCAGTACTTC.

This clonotype was detected a few times. This chain uses TRBV7-8 with TRBJ2-7; D is ambiguous. The germline V and J ends were trimmed by 8 bases and 1 base, with 12 bases remaining between them. The CDR3 length is 13 residues. Germline V gene lookup returns CDR1 SGHVS and CDR2 FQNEAQ. CDR3 bases: TGTGCCAGCGGAAGACGAGCTTCCTACGAGCAGTACTTC. Protein sequence: CASGRRASYEQYF.

This clonotype showed up just a few times. This rearrangement joins TRBV6-1 to TRBJ1-5; D unresolved. The V end lost 6 bases, the J end lost 6 bases, and 15 bases lay between the germline ends. From germline, CDR1 is MNHNS and CDR2 SASEGT. The CDR3 runs 14 residues. This CDR3 is CASSRVSTGQPQHF. CDR3 sequence (DNA): TGTGCCAGCAGCCGCGTCTCGACGGGTCAGCCCCAGCATTTT.

This clonotype was found many times. The rearrangement joins TRBV12-3 or TRBV12-4 to TRBJ1-4; TRBD1 matches 8 bases. The CDR3 extends over 14 amino acids. Germline trimming cut 4 bases from V and 7 bases from J; bases unmatched to any gene: 5. CDR3 region: CASSSDRGGEKLFF. CDR3 DNA sequence: TGTGCCAGCAGTTCCGACAGGGGAGGTGAAAAACTGTTTTTT.